One and the same sample provided the 12 T cell receptor beta chains below, sequenced in a study of monozygotic twins with inflammatory bowel disease. TCRdb re-analyzed the 5' RACE reads; it lists each CDR3 protein once, without DNA. The table for this sample gives 190,000 or so distinct CDR3 sequences. Input material: blood. The receptors originated from a human donor with ulcerative colitis or Crohn's disease, or a healthy co-twin of an affected twin (not recorded which).

This chain uses TRBV6-5 with TRBJ1-2; TCRdb gives TRBD1 as the D gene, but with no DNA this cannot be confirmed. CDR3 length: 16 amino acids. Looked up from germline, CDR1 is MNHEY and CDR2 is SVGAGI. The CDR3 loop reads CASSYSSVGGSDGYTF.

V gene TRBV3-1 combines with J gene TRBJ2-2; TCRdb outputs TRBD2, but without DNA this stays unchecked. Per the germline V gene, CDR1 is LGHDT and CDR2 is YNNKEL (reference sequence). This CDR3 spans 14 amino acids. This CDR3 reads CASSQRGGGGELFF.

The J gene is TRBJ2-2, the V gene TRBV24-1; TCRdb's D call, TRBD1, is unchecked because there is no DNA. This CDR3 has 16 amino acids. CDR1 and CDR2 from the germline V gene are KGHDR and SFDVKD. The CDR3 region is CATSDWGTENTGELFF.

The CDR3 sequence: CASSKALWGRSGANVLTF. The chain recombines TRBV21-1 with TRBJ2-6; the D gene TCRdb calls, TRBD1, cannot be checked with no DNA. TRBV21-1 is a documented pseudogene. This CDR3 region has 18 residues.

The rearrangement links TRBV12-3 or TRBV12-4 to TRBJ2-5; TCRdb outputs TRBD1, but without DNA this stays unchecked. This CDR3 is built from 13 residues. The CDR3 sequence: CASSSPFQETQYF.

This sequence joins TRBV5-1 and TRBJ2-7; checking the TCRdb D call of TRBD1 is not possible without DNA. This CDR3 has 14 amino acids. The germline gives CDR1 SGHRS, CDR2 YFSETQ. The CDR3 is CASNRDSNLYEQYF.

V usage is TRBV20-1 and J usage is TRBJ1-1; the TCRdb D gene call, TRBD1, has no DNA to confirm it. Germline assignment: CDR1 DFQATT and CDR2 SNEGSKA (reference sequence). This CDR3 contains 11 residues. The CDR3 sequence is CSASNRAEAFF.

The chain employs TRBV5-1 and TRBJ2-2; TCRdb's D call, TRBD1, is unchecked because there is no DNA. Germline lookup yields CDR1 SGHRS and CDR2 YFSETQ. This CDR3 has 15 amino acids. CDR3 protein: CASSSGTANTGELFF.

V gene TRBV20-1 combines with J gene TRBJ1-3. The germline gives CDR1 DFQATT, CDR2 SNEGSKA (reference sequence). The CDR3 covers 14 residues. CDR3 sequence reads: CSAREGPLGNTIYF.

CDR3 loop: CASSPRRDGDTQYF. The rearrangement joins TRBV18 to TRBJ2-3; as DNA is missing, the TRBD1 call by TCRdb cannot be tested. In germline, CDR1 is KGHSH, CDR2 LQKENI. The CDR3 has 14 residues.

The rearrangement joins TRBV20-1 to TRBJ2-7; TCRdb calls TRBD1, which cannot be checked without DNA. Germline CDR1 is DFQATT and CDR2 is SNEGSKA (reference sequence). The CDR3 runs 12 residues. This chain's CDR3 is CSAKPGAYEQYF.

This chain links TRBV19 with TRBJ1-5. Germline loops: CDR1 LNHDA, CDR2 SQIVND (reference sequence). The CDR3 extends over 17 amino acids. The CDR3 is CASSPSGQPTSWQPQHF.